These 13 T cell receptor beta chains originate from one sample sequenced in a study of blood T cell repertoires in COVID-19 (dated by TCRdb to the early 2020s). The library relied on the immunoSEQ multiplex PCR assay. In TCRdb, the immuneACCESS table is reduced to in-frame sequences with V and J assigned. These tables do not hold every clone; where another copy was compared, an unresolved V gene accounts for under half, and the others remain unexplained. The sample records approximately 75,000 clones, more than 85% of which are singletons. The top ten hold less than 0.65% of the sample. The material sequenced was peripheral blood. The receptor source for this set is a man in his fifties or sixties with acute or convalescent COVID-19.

Written as DNA, the CDR3 is TGTGCCAGCAGCAAGTCAGGAGATACGAGGGCCCACGAGCAGTACTTC. Protein sequence: CASSKSGDTRAHEQYF. The gene calls are TRBV5-5 and TRBJ2-7; weak D call: TRBD2 (5 bases). V lost 4 bases to trimming and J lost 5 bases, with 22 bases between them. The CDR3 consists of 16 residues. In germline, CDR1 is SGHKS, CDR2 YYEKEE (reference sequence).

Of note for this clone: Germline is not matched at one junction end, which may reflect a read error. The chain has TRBV11-1 and TRBJ2-7; 10 bases match TRBD1. The germline gives CDR1 SGHAT, CDR2 FQDESV (reference sequence). This CDR3 comprises 13 residues. CDR3 bases: TGTGCCAGCAGCTTAGTCCCAGACAGGGGGCCGGACTTC. As protein: CASSLVPDRGPDF.

The V call is TRBV6-5, the J call TRBJ2-2, with D possibly being TRBD2 (5 bases). There are 15 residues in the CDR3. The V end lost 5 bases, the J end lost 6 bases, and 16 bases lay between the germline ends. CDR1 and CDR2 (germline): MNHEY, SVGAGI. This CDR3 reads CASSREPRGSGELFF. CDR3 in DNA: TGTGCCAGCAGTCGCGAACCCCGGGGATCCGGGGAGCTGTTTTTT.

The chain couples TRBV5-1 to TRBJ1-4; tentatively, D is TRBD1 (6 bases). The CDR3 has 15 residues. Trimming shortened V by 4 bases and J by 8 bases, and 18 bases separated the two germline ends. Germline CDR1 and CDR2: SGHRS and YFSETQ. This CDR3 is CASSQDPGVGEKLFF. CDR3 sequence (DNA): TGCGCCAGCAGCCAGGACCCAGGGGTTGGCGAAAAACTGTTTTTT. Filled out from reference TRBV5-1 and TRBJ1-4, the complete variable domain reads KAGVTQTPRYLIKTRGQQVTLSCSPISGHRSVSWYQQTPGQGLQFLFEYFSETQRNKGNFPGRFSGRQFSNSRSEMNVSTLELGDSALYLCASSQDPGVGEKLFFGSGTQLSVL.

The chain uses TRBV7-9 and TRBJ1-2, with D perhaps TRBD1 (5 bases). CDR1 is SEHNR, CDR2 FQNEAQ, per germline (reference sequence). This CDR3 has 14 residues. Trimming cost V 1 base and J 4 bases, with 10 bases left between them. DNA of the CDR3: TGTGCCAGCAGCTTAGGGCAGGACATCTATGGCTACACCTTC. Translating it yields CASSLGQDIYGYTF. The full variable domain, completed using reference TRBV7-9 and TRBJ1-2, is DTGVSQNPRHKITKRGQNVTFRCDPISEHNRLYWYRQTLGQGPEFLTYFQNEAQLEKSRLLSDRFSAERPKGSFSTLEIQRTEQGDSAMYLCASSLGQDIYGYTFGSGTRLTVV.

The V and J genes are TRBV5-1 and TRBJ1-2; D is uncertain. Germline loops: CDR1 SGHRS, CDR2 YFSETQ. Trimming took 3 bases from V and 7 from J, leaving 10 bases between them. This CDR3 region has 12 residues. The CDR3 region has the DNA TGCGCCAGCAGCTGGGCGCTGTCTGGCTACACCTTC. This codes for CASSWALSGYTF.

This rearrangement joins TRBV29-1 to TRBJ1-1; D gene unclear. The ends were cut back, 3 bases at V and 0 bases at J, with 14 bases in the middle. Germline CDR1 reads SQVTM; CDR2 reads ANQGSEA. The CDR3 is made up of 15 amino acids. CDR3 nucleotides: TGCAGCGTTGATCCCTACAGCGGTGTGAACACTGAAGCTTTCTTT. Translation gives CSVDPYSGVNTEAFF.

Note on this clone: Other DNA sequences in the same sample also yield this CDR3. V gene TRBV15 combines with J gene TRBJ1-2, with D unclear. The V gene lost 3 bases and the J gene lost 6 bases, with 17 bases spanning the gap. Germline V gene lookup returns CDR1 LNHNV and CDR2 YYDKDF (reference sequence). The CDR3 sequence is 15 residues long. CDR3 residues: CATSRFPGSPDGYTF. CDR3 bases: TGTGCCACCAGCAGGTTCCCAGGATCCCCAGATGGCTACACCTTC.

The V call is TRBV19, the J call TRBJ2-5; 7 bases map to TRBD2. The CDR3 runs 13 residues. V was pared by 7 bases and J by 5 bases, with 7 bases of the junction left unmatched. The germline V gene has CDR1 LNHDA and CDR2 SQIVND (reference sequence). The CDR3 bases are TGTGCCAGTAAGGGGAGGGCGGCGGAGACCCAGTACTTC. Residues: CASKGRAAETQYF.

The chain employs TRBV10-3 and TRBJ2-5; 11 bases are shared with TRBD2. Germline V lookup: CDR1 ENHRY, CDR2 SYGVKD. The CDR3 runs to 15 residues. The trim removed 5 bases at V and 5 bases at J, leaving 7 bases unmatched. The CDR3 region has the DNA TGTGCCATCAGTACGGGACTAGCGGAGTTGGAGACCCAGTACTTC. This sequence encodes CAISTGLAELETQYF.

V is TRBV12-3 or TRBV12-4 and J is TRBJ1-1; a weak D match, TRBD1 (5 bases). The CDR3 extends over 13 amino acids. V was cut by 1 base and J by 4 bases, with 7 bases left in between. As DNA, the CDR3 is TGTGCCAGCAGTTTAGACGGGGGCACTGAAGCTTTCTTT. Protein sequence: CASSLDGGTEAFF.

This sequence joins TRBV5-6 and TRBJ2-2, with 12 bases matching TRBD1. The J segment lost 5 bases and the V segment lost 2 bases, leaving 7 bases of the junction unmatched. This CDR3 comprises 17 residues. Germline CDR1 reads SGHDT; CDR2 reads YYEEEE. This chain's CDR3 is CASSFGTGGIVTGELFF. CDR3 in DNA: TGTGCCAGCAGCTTCGGGACAGGGGGCATTGTTACCGGGGAGCTGTTTTTT.

V is TRBV5-4 and J is TRBJ2-2, with D hard to call. CDR1 and CDR2 (germline): SGHNT, YYREEE (reference sequence). The CDR3 is 14 residues long. V was pared by 0 bases and J by 0 bases, with 3 bases between. The CDR3 bases are TGTGCCAGCAGCTTGGTAACGAACACCGGGGAGCTGTTTTTT. It yields the protein CASSLVTNTGELFF.